These T cell receptor beta chains were read from a single sample in a study of CD8 T cells in ankylosing spondylitis. TCRdb recomputed calls from the 5' RACE reads with MiXCR, one row per CDR3 protein. The data contain about 320,000 distinct CDR3 sequences, around 10% of them seen just once; the ten biggest clones take up roughly 9%. Sequenced material: blood, either unsorted or a sorted T cell fraction (not recorded which). These receptors were obtained from a female donor with ankylosing spondylitis or in good health (not recorded which). CDR3s include the opening cysteine and the closing phenylalanine or tryptophan.

cdr3_aa: CASSWGTGNSNQPQHF; j_call: TRBJ1-5; v_call: TRBV5-1
cdr3_aa: CASSSIWAGADTQYF; j_call: TRBJ2-3; v_call: TRBV6-2/TRBV6-3
cdr3_aa: CSTGLETQYF; j_call: TRBJ2-5; v_call: TRBV20-1
cdr3_aa: CASSPRQQSSGNTIYF; j_call: TRBJ1-3; v_call: TRBV18
cdr3_aa: CASSRHGTVSYNEQFF; j_call: TRBJ2-1; v_call: TRBV27
cdr3_aa: CASSVSGRASDEQFF; j_call: TRBJ2-1; v_call: TRBV2
cdr3_aa: CASRRRDSSYNEQFF; j_call: TRBJ2-1; v_call: TRBV19
cdr3_aa: CASSSSGTPYGYTF; j_call: TRBJ1-2; v_call: TRBV5-1
cdr3_aa: CSARGIQGGFYGYTF; j_call: TRBJ1-2; v_call: TRBV20-1
cdr3_aa: CAISVSGGPQYF; j_call: TRBJ2-5; v_call: TRBV10-3
cdr3_aa: CAISDVTSGGTDTQYF; j_call: TRBJ2-3; v_call: TRBV10-3
cdr3_aa: CASSIDRGGSNEQFF; j_call: TRBJ2-1; v_call: TRBV19
cdr3_aa: CAISEVWVQGEGYTF; j_call: TRBJ1-2; v_call: TRBV10-3
cdr3_aa: CASSLRQRSNEKLFF; j_call: TRBJ1-4; v_call: TRBV5-5
cdr3_aa: CASSPNGDRGYYGYTF; j_call: TRBJ1-2; v_call: TRBV11-1
cdr3_aa: CSANRGDTVSGELFF; j_call: TRBJ2-2; v_call: TRBV20-1
cdr3_aa: CSARDLGRVRAFF; j_call: TRBJ1-1; v_call: TRBV20-1
cdr3_aa: CSARVGVFWREKVDTGELFF; j_call: TRBJ2-2; v_call: TRBV20-1
cdr3_aa: CATSRDLTSAKNIQYF; j_call: TRBJ2-4; v_call: TRBV15
cdr3_aa: CASSATSGRYNEQFF; j_call: TRBJ2-1; v_call: TRBV7-8
cdr3_aa: CASSPGTAIITEAFF; j_call: TRBJ1-1; v_call: TRBV27
cdr3_aa: CASSFAAGNEQFF; j_call: TRBJ2-1; v_call: TRBV7-6
cdr3_aa: CASSQGSSGGEQFF; j_call: TRBJ2-1; v_call: TRBV3-1